The 19 T cell receptor beta chains below were found in one sample sequenced in a study of OX40 agonist ivuxolimab in advanced cancers. Sequencing was performed with immunoSEQ multiplex PCR; in TCRdb, only in-frame clones are kept and a portion is missing. The sample has about 62,000 clones, roughly 90% seen once; the top ten hold approximately 4.8%. The source material was CD4+ or CD8+ T cells sorted from blood, sampled in a trial of the OX40 agonist ivuxolimab. Receptors originate from an adult with an advanced solid tumor such as melanoma, head and neck, liver or kidney cancer.

V usage is TRBV2 and J usage is TRBJ1-2; 7 bases align to TRBD1. This CDR3 has 14 amino acids. From germline, CDR1 is SNHLY and CDR2 FYNNEI. Trimming at V came to 0 bases and at J to 5 bases, leaving 3 bases not matched to a gene. The CDR3 sequence: CASSEAEQGYGYTF. CDR3 nucleotide sequence: TGTGCCAGCAGTGAAGCAGAACAGGGGTATGGCTACACCTTC.

This chain uses TRBV12-5 with TRBJ2-3; D gene ambiguous. V shed 1 base and J shed 3 bases, with 2 bases lying between them. This CDR3 has 12 residues. The germline gives CDR1 LGHNT, CDR2 FRNRAP. In DNA, the CDR3 is TGTGCTAGTGGTTTGGCGACAGATACGCAGTATTTT. Its translation is CASGLATDTQYF.

The gene calls are TRBV7-9 and TRBJ1-4; maybe TRBD1 (6 bases). Trimming removed 1 base at V and 5 bases at J, with 11 bases between. The germline V gene encodes CDR1 SEHNR and CDR2 FQNEAQ (reference sequence). The CDR3 has 15 amino acids. In nucleotides, the CDR3 is TGTGCCAGCAGCTTAGTAGGACAGTCGAATGAAAAACTGTTTTTT. Its translation: CASSLVGQSNEKLFF.

This rearrangement joins TRBV6-6 to TRBJ1-1; unclear D gene. The V gene lost 7 bases and the J gene lost 3 bases, with 6 bases spanning the gap. In germline, CDR1 is MNHNY, CDR2 SVGAGI (reference sequence). The CDR3 totals 11 residues. This chain's CDR3 is CASNVYTEAFF. The CDR3 bases are TGTGCCAGCAACGTGTACACTGAAGCTTTCTTT.

This chain joins TRBV4-1 and TRBJ1-5; D is undetermined. V lost 0 bases and J lost 0, with 15 bases in between. CDR1 and CDR2 (germline): MGHRA, YSYEKL. This CDR3 spans 18 amino acids. CDR3 DNA: TGCGCCAGCAGCCAAGAAATAAGCGAGTCCCTTAGCAATCAGCCCCAGCATTTT. Its translation: CASSQEISESLSNQPQHF.

The chain links TRBV6-6 to TRBJ1-2, with D perhaps TRBD1 (6 bases). The CDR3 loop spans 14 amino acids. Trimming took off 7 bases at V and 5 bases at J, with 17 bases between the two ends. In germline, CDR1 is MNHNY, CDR2 SVGAGI (reference sequence). CDR3 coding DNA: TGTGCCAGCAACCAAATTGAGGGGGGGTATGGCTACACCTTC. This codes for CASNQIEGGYGYTF.

The chain couples TRBV20-1 to TRBJ2-7, with D unclear. This CDR3 has 11 amino acids. The germline gives CDR1 DFQATT, CDR2 SNEGSKA (reference sequence). V shed 3 bases and J shed 4 bases, with 7 bases lying between them. CDR3 region: CSASSGYEQYF. The CDR3 bases are TGCAGTGCTAGTTCCGGTTACGAGCAGTACTTC.

The CDR3 sequence is CASSPPGQQGDYGYTF. As DNA, the CDR3 is TGTGCCAGCTCACCACCGGGGCAGCAGGGCGACTATGGCTACACCTTC. This rearrangement joins TRBV18 to TRBJ1-2; TRBD1 might be the D (5 bases). The CDR3 consists of 16 residues. CDR1 is KGHSH, CDR2 LQKENI, per germline. V gave up 0 bases and J gave up 3 bases, with 14 bases separating them.

This sequence joins TRBV29-1 and TRBJ2-5, with D unclear. The CDR3 covers 10 residues. V was trimmed by 4 bases and J by 3 bases, leaving 3 bases between them. Per the germline V gene, CDR1 is SQVTM and CDR2 is ANQGSEA. The CDR3 DNA reads as TGCAGCGTTGCGGAAGAGACCCAGTACTTC. Its protein is CSVAEETQYF.

The V gene is TRBV6-6, the J gene TRBJ2-3; 8 bases fit TRBD2. The J segment lost 3 bases and the V segment lost 2 bases, leaving 1 base of the junction unmatched. The CDR3 runs 14 residues. The germline gives CDR1 MNHNY, CDR2 SVGAGI (reference sequence). The CDR3 loop reads CASSYRGGTDTQYF. In DNA, the CDR3 is TGTGCCAGCAGTTACCGGGGGGGGACAGATACGCAGTATTTT.

The chain is built from TRBV9 and TRBJ2-1, with D possibly TRBD2 on 6 matching bases. Looked up from germline, CDR1 is SGDLS and CDR2 is YYNGEE. The CDR3 is 12 amino acids. Trimming pared 4 bases from V and 15 bases from J, leaving 17 bases between. CDR3 DNA: TGTGCCAGCAGCTACCGGGGGACCCCTCCGTTCTTC. Its protein is CASSYRGTPPFF.

The V gene is TRBV25-1, the J gene TRBJ2-3; perhaps TRBD1 as D (5 bases). V lost 2 bases, J lost 6 bases, and 12 bases lay in between. The CDR3 runs to 14 residues. The germline gives CDR1 MGHDK, CDR2 SYGVNS. CDR3 amino acids: CASSEQGSMDTQYF. CDR3 sequence (DNA): TGTGCCAGCAGTGAACAGGGATCTATGGATACGCAGTATTTT.

V and J are TRBV27 and TRBJ2-7; TRBD1 or TRBD2 may be the D gene (6 bases each). Germline V gene lookup returns CDR1 MNHEY and CDR2 SMNVEV (reference sequence). The CDR3 contains 15 residues. The germline V and J ends were trimmed by 5 bases and 3 bases, with 17 bases remaining between them. The CDR3 loop reads CASSIRRGLGYEQYF. The CDR3 nucleotides read TGTGCCAGCAGTATACGCAGGGGACTTGGCTACGAGCAGTACTTC.

V usage is TRBV29-1 and J usage is TRBJ1-5, with a weak D call TRBD1 (5 bases). The CDR3 is made up of 15 amino acids. V shed 5 bases and J shed 0 bases, with 14 bases lying between them. From germline, CDR1 is SQVTM and CDR2 ANQGSEA. The CDR3 reads CSVRFTGDSNQPQHF. The CDR3 DNA reads as TGCAGCGTTAGGTTTACGGGGGATAGCAATCAGCCCCAGCATTTT. The complete variable domain, with remaining parts taken from reference TRBV29-1 and TRBJ1-5, reads SAVISQKPSRDICQRGTSLTIQCQVDSQVTMMFWYRQQPGQSLTLIATANQGSEATYESGFVIDKFPISRPNLTFSTLTVSNMSPEDSSIYLCSVRFTGDSNQPQHFGDGTRLSIL.

A single count supports this clone. This chain joins TRBV11-3 and TRBJ2-7, with TRBD1 matching 7 bases. The CDR3 extends over 14 amino acids. Germline CDR1 and CDR2: SGHNT and YENEEA. V lost 6 bases, J lost 2 bases, and 7 bases stayed unmatched. In DNA, the CDR3 is TGTGCCAGCAGTCAGGGGGACAAGGCCTACGAGCAGTACTTC. Translated, it gives CASSQGDKAYEQYF. The full variable domain, in which reference TRBV11-3 and TRBJ2-7 provide the parts outside the CDR3, is EAGVVQSPRYKIIEKKQPVAFWCNPISGHNTLYWYLQNLGQGPELLIRYENEEAVDDSQLPKDRFSAERLKGVDSTLKIQPAELGDSAVYLCASSQGDKAYEQYFGPGTRLTVT.

The CDR3 here is CASSLGTGSSYEQYF. The CDR3, as DNA: TGTGCCAGCAGCTTAGGGACTGGGAGCTCCTACGAGCAGTACTTC. The chain has TRBV11-2 and TRBJ2-5; D is perhaps TRBD2 (5 bases). The DNA end is more similar to TRBJ2-7, so the J call may be wrong. CDR3 length: 15 amino acids. CDR1 and CDR2 (germline): SGHAT, FQNNGV.

The chain uses TRBV9 and TRBJ2-7; 8 nucleotides line up with TRBD2. The CDR3 runs to 13 residues. The J segment lost 6 bases and the V segment lost 0 bases, leaving 2 bases of the junction unmatched. Germline assignment: CDR1 SGDLS and CDR2 YYNGEE. The CDR3 protein is CASSVGSGGEQYF. For the CDR3, the DNA is TGTGCCAGCAGCGTAGGAAGCGGGGGCGAGCAGTACTTC.

The CDR3 DNA reads as TGCAGTGCCGGGGAGAATTATGGCTACACCTTC. Its protein is CSAGENYGYTF. This chain joins TRBV20-1 and TRBJ1-2; no firm D call. The CDR3 consists of 11 residues. Germline loops: CDR1 DFQATT, CDR2 SNEGSKA (reference sequence). Trimming shortened V by 6 bases and J by 5 bases, and 10 bases separated the two germline ends.

The chain combines TRBV6-1 with TRBJ1-1; D not resolved. The CDR3 sequence is 15 residues long. The V end was cut by 4 bases, the J end by 0 bases, with 12 bases between. CDR1 is MNHNS, CDR2 SASEGT, per germline. Written as DNA, the CDR3 is TGTGCCAGCAGTGCGCAGTCCATTTTGAACACTGAAGCTTTCTTT. Its translation is CASSAQSILNTEAFF.